This paragraph reports one TCR beta chain. The sample belongs to a study of beta chain features in type 1 diabetes. Investigators reverse transcribed all isolated RNA, so they sequenced expressed TCRB transcripts. The repertoire was sequenced with immunoSEQ multiplex PCR; TCRdb's copy has only in-frame clones and lacks some. Altogether over 700,000 clones are present, 17% being singletons, with the ten largest covering 0.023%. CDR1 is SNHLY, CDR2 FYNNEI, per germline. V was trimmed by 7 bases and J by 4 bases, leaving 11 bases between them. This CDR3 region has 14 residues. Material for sequencing was naive CD4+ T cells from blood. The chain carries TRBV2 and TRBJ2-6; the D gene is possibly TRBD2 (5 bases). This clonotype was obtained from a woman in her late teens or twenties in good health. The CDR3 is CASNRESGANVLTF. The DNA of the CDR3 is TGTGCCAGCAATAGGGAGTCCGGGGCCAACGTCCTGACTTTC.